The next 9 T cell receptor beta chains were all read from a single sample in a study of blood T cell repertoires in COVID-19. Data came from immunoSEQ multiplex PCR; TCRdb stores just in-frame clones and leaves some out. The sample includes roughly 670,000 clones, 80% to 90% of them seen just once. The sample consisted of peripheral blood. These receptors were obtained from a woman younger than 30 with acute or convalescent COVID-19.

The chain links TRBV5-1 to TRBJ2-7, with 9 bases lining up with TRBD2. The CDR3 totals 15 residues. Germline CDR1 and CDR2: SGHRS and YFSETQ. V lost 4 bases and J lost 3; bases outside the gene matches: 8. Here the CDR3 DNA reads TGCGCCAGCAGCACCGGACTAGCGCCAAACTACGAGCAGTACTTC. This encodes CASSTGLAPNYEQYF.

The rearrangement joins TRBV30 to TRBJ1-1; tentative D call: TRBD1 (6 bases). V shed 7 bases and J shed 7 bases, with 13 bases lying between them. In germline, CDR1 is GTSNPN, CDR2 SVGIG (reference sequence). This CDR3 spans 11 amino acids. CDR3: CASGTSREAFF. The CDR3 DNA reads TGTGCCTCTGGGACAAGCCGTGAAGCTTTCTTT.

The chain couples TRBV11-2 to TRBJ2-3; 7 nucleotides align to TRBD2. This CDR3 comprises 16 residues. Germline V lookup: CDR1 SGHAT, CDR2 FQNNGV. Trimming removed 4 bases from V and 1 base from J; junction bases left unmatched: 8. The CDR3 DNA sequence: TGTGCCAGCAGCTCCAGAGGTGCGGGGGGCACAGATACGCAGTATTTT. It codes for CASSSRGAGGTDTQYF.

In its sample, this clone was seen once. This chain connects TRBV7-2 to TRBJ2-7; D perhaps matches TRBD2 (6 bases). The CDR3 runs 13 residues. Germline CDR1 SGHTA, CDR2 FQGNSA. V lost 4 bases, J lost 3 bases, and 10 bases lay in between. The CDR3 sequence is CASSWRGLYEQYF. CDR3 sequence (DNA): TGTGCCAGCAGCTGGCGGGGCCTCTACGAGCAGTACTTC.

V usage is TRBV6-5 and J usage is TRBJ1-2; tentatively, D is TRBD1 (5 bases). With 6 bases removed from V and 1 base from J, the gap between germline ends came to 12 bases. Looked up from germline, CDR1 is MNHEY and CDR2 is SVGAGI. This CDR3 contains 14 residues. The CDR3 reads CASRGQSGNYGYTF. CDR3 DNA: TGTGCCAGCAGGGGGCAGTCAGGTAACTATGGCTACACCTTC.

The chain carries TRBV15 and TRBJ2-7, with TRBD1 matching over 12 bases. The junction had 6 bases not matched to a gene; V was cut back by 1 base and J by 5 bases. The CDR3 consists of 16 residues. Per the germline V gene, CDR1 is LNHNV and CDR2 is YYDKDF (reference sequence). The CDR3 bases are TGTGCCACCAGCAGAGGAACCGGGACAGGGGGCAACGAGCAGTACTTC. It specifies CATSRGTGTGGNEQYF.

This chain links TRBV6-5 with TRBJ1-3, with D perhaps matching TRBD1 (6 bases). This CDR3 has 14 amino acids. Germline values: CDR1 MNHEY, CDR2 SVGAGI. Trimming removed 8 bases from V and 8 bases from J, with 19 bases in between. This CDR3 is CASYRDTYADTIYF. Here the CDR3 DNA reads TGTGCCAGCTACCGGGACACATATGCAGACACCATATATTTT.

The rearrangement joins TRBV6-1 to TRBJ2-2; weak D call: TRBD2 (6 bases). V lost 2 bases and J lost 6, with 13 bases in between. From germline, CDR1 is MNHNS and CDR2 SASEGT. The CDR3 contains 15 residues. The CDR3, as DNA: TGTGCCAGCAGTGAAAGGGTTGGGGGGTCCGGGGAGCTGTTTTTT. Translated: CASSERVGGSGELFF.

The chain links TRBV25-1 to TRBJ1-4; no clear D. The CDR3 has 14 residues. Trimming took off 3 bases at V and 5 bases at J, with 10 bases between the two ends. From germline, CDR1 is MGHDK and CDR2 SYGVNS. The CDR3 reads CASSDSGRNEKLFF. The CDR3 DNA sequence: TGTGCCAGCAGTGACTCGGGGAGGAATGAAAAACTGTTTTTT.